The T cell receptor beta chain under discussion was sequenced for a study of blood T cells in healthy people across ages. J gave up 0 bases and V 5 bases, and 8 bases lay outside the gene matches. The length of the CDR3 is 19 residues. A second PCR, run for roughly 7 to 12 cycles, used a sample-barcoded 5' primer plus a J-beta primer mix. Each cDNA molecule carried a tag from a template-switch adaptor that contained 12 random nucleotides. Using its own MiXCR run on the 5' RACE reads, TCRdb lists one record per CDR3 protein. This repertoire shows hundreds of thousands of distinct CDR3 sequences, 40% to 65% found once; its top ten account for approximately 15%.

Sequencing input: blood. The chain employs TRBV12-3 or TRBV12-4 and TRBJ2-1; 15 bases are shared with TRBD2. The receptor was isolated from a woman of 80 years or more in good health. DNA of the CDR3: TGTGCCAGCAGTCTCGCGGGACTAGCGGGAGGAAACTCCTACAATGAGCAGTTCTTC. This sequence encodes CASSLAGLAGGNSYNEQFF.